This T cell receptor (beta chain) is from a study of blood T cell repertoires in COVID-19. Profiled with immunoSEQ multiplex PCR; TCRdb holds only in-frame clones, not every one. The table has over 250,000 clones, around 80% seen once; the top ten hold about 5%. Trimming pared 4 bases from V and 6 bases from J, leaving 14 bases between. CDR1 is SGHRS and CDR2 is YFSETQ in the germline V gene. The CDR3 loop spans 13 amino acids. Sequencing was carried out using PBMCs or T cells enriched from blood (not recorded which). This clonotype originated in a man in his forties who had been exposed to COVID-19. This sequence joins TRBV5-1 and TRBJ2-7; D is unresolved. The CDR3 region is CASSDSLEIEQYF. CDR3 nucleotide sequence: TGCGCCAGCAGCGATTCCCTCGAGATCGAGCAGTACTTC.